The 26 T cell receptor beta chains presented below share a single source sample, sequenced in a study of blood T cell repertoires in COVID-19. The protocol was immunoSEQ multiplex PCR, while the TCRdb copy is restricted to in-frame clones and leaves out a portion. The data show 390,000 or so clones, around 86% seen once. Sample: PBMCs or T cells enriched from blood (not recorded which). The receptors were gathered from a woman aged 50 to 60 who had recovered from COVID-19.

The chain joins TRBV19 to TRBJ2-2; tentative D call: TRBD1 (5 bases). Trimming stripped 1 base from V and 5 bases from J, with 17 bases between. CDR1 and CDR2 (germline): LNHDA, SQIVND (reference sequence). This CDR3 is 17 amino acids long. CDR3 region: CASSIGFLQVRTGELFF. CDR3 bases: TGTGCCAGTAGTATAGGTTTTTTACAGGTGCGGACCGGGGAGCTGTTTTTT.

This chain links TRBV7-3 with TRBJ2-1, with 8 bases matching TRBD2. Trimming cost V 2 bases and J 5 bases; bases outside gene matches: 5. Germline lookup yields CDR1 SGHTA and CDR2 FQGTGA. The CDR3 spans 15 residues. The CDR3 is CASSLWASGHNEQFF. CDR3 nucleotides: TGTGCCAGCAGCTTATGGGCTAGCGGGCACAATGAGCAGTTCTTC.

This chain links TRBV29-1 with TRBJ2-1, with TRBD2 matching over 10 bases. Trimming cost V 3 bases and J 4 bases; bases outside gene matches: 9. Germline V gene lookup returns CDR1 SQVTM and CDR2 ANQGSEA. The CDR3 has 16 residues. The CDR3 loop reads CSVEELTSGLYNEQFF. The CDR3 region has the DNA TGCAGCGTTGAGGAACTGACTAGCGGGTTATACAATGAGCAGTTCTTC.

This chain joins TRBV27 and TRBJ2-7; 12 bases align to TRBD2. The CDR3 is 16 residues long. The germline V gene has CDR1 MNHEY and CDR2 SMNVEV (reference sequence). V gave up 3 bases and J gave up 4 bases; unmatched junction bases: 7. The chain's CDR3 is CASSFSGLAGRYEQYF. Written as DNA, the CDR3 is TGTGCCAGCAGTTTCTCCGGACTAGCGGGGAGGTACGAGCAGTACTTC.

This chain connects TRBV12-3 or TRBV12-4 to TRBJ1-1; D unclear. The germline V and J ends were trimmed by 7 bases and 2 bases, with 5 bases remaining between them. The CDR3 sequence is 11 residues long. CDR3 in amino acids: CASNRNTEAFF. The CDR3 DNA sequence: TGTGCCAGCAATAGAAACACTGAAGCTTTCTTT.

The V and J genes are TRBV6-5 and TRBJ1-1; D remains ambiguous. The V gene's germline CDR1 is MNHEY and CDR2 SVGAGI. CDR3 length equals 15 residues. Trimming shortened V by 1 base and J by 3 bases, and 12 bases separated the two germline ends. This chain's CDR3 is CASSYYRLRHTEAFF. DNA of the CDR3: TGTGCCAGCAGTTACTACCGACTACGGCACACTGAAGCTTTCTTT.

This CDR3 reads CAWLFSGTDTQYF. CDR3 DNA sequence: TGTGCCTGGCTTTTTAGCGGCACAGATACGCAGTATTTT. The chain joins TRBV30 to TRBJ2-3; D possibly corresponds to TRBD2 (5 bases). This CDR3 has 13 amino acids. V dropped 5 bases and J dropped 1 base, with 10 bases sitting between them. Per the germline V gene, CDR1 is GTSNPN and CDR2 is SVGIG (reference sequence).

The sample holds one count of this clone. This chain joins TRBV5-1 and TRBJ2-7; 13 bases align to TRBD2. The V gene's germline CDR1 is SGHRS and CDR2 YFSETQ. V trimming: 0 bases; J trimming: 4 bases; junction bases outside the gene matches: 1. The CDR3 has 15 amino acids. The CDR3 DNA follows: TGCGCCAGCAGCTTGGGGACTAGCGGGAGTTACGAGCAGTACTTC. Protein product: CASSLGTSGSYEQYF.

The chain combines TRBV12-5 with TRBJ1-2; TRBD1 agrees at 7 bases. The CDR3 contains 19 residues. The germline CDR1 and CDR2 sequences are LGHNT and FRNRAP. J gave up 6 bases and V 1 base, and 20 bases lay outside the gene matches. CDR3 residues: CASGLDNNYRGFGLDGYTF. The CDR3 coding sequence is TGTGCTAGTGGTTTGGACAACAATTACAGGGGCTTCGGGTTGGATGGCTACACCTTC. Full variable domain (rest looked up from reference TRBV12-5 and TRBJ1-2): DARVTQTPRHKVTEMGQEVTMRCQPILGHNTVFWYRQTMMQGLELLAYFRNRAPLDDSGMPKDRFSAEMPDATLATLKIQPSEPRDSAVYFCASGLDNNYRGFGLDGYTFGSGTRLTVV.

J is TRBJ1-1 and V is TRBV29-1; D is undetermined. The V end lost 7 bases, the J end lost 2 bases, and 14 bases lay between the germline ends. Germline V lookup: CDR1 SQVTM, CDR2 ANQGSEA. This CDR3 spans 13 amino acids. CDR3 sequence reads: CSGGTRVNTEAFF. CDR3 bases: TGCAGCGGTGGCACACGTGTAAACACTGAAGCTTTCTTT.

CDR3 sequence: CASSSGVEGSPLHF. The DNA of the CDR3 is TGTGCCAGCAGTTCAGGGGTTGAGGGTTCACCCCTCCACTTT. The gene calls are TRBV6-5 and TRBJ1-6; TRBD1 might be the D (6 bases). V gave up 4 bases and J gave up 9 bases, with 13 bases separating them. The length of the CDR3 is 14 residues. Germline V lookup: CDR1 MNHEY, CDR2 SVGAGI.

The chain has TRBV5-1 and TRBJ2-7; 7 bases are shared with TRBD1. Trimming cost V 4 bases and J 4 bases; bases outside gene matches: 2. Germline lookup yields CDR1 SGHRS and CDR2 YFSETQ. The CDR3 loop spans 12 amino acids. The CDR3 nucleotides read TGCGCCAGCAGCGAACAGGGGTACGAGCAGTACTTC. Protein: CASSEQGYEQYF.

This clone appeared once. The chain couples TRBV24-1 to TRBJ2-4; a weak D match, TRBD2 (7 bases). From germline, CDR1 is KGHDR and CDR2 SFDVKD. The CDR3 runs 14 residues. V was cut by 0 bases and J by 15 bases, with 17 bases left in between. CDR3 protein: CATSDLPRGGGVYF. The CDR3 bases are TGTGCCACCAGTGATTTGCCCCGGGGCGGGGGCGTGTACTTC.

In this sample, this clone turned up once. The rearrangement uses TRBV5-6 and TRBJ1-2, with D unresolved. Germline V gene sequence: CDR1 SGHDT, CDR2 YYEEEE. The CDR3 runs to 16 residues. Trimming stripped 0 bases from V and 7 bases from J, with 19 bases between. Here the CDR3 DNA reads TGTGCCAGCAGCTTGGACGGGGAAGGTTTTGGTGTTGGCTACACCTTC. Residues: CASSLDGEGFGVGYTF.

This chain uses TRBV4-1 with TRBJ1-2, with no clear D. The CDR3 has 16 amino acids. V dropped 0 bases and J dropped 2 bases, with 13 bases sitting between them. Germline assignment: CDR1 MGHRA and CDR2 YSYEKL. CDR3 in DNA: TGCGCCAGCAGCCAAGAGGGTCAAGGGAGGAACTATGGCTACACCTTC. This sequence encodes CASSQEGQGRNYGYTF.

This clone was seen once. The rearrangement uses TRBV6-4 and TRBJ2-3; 13 bases align to TRBD2. Germline V gene data show CDR1 as MRHNA and CDR2 as SNTAGT. V lost 6 bases, J lost 2 bases, and 8 bases stayed unmatched. This CDR3 has 17 amino acids. CDR3 amino acids: CASSPGTSGDYTDTQYF. The CDR3 DNA is TGTGCCAGCAGCCCCGGGACTAGCGGGGACTACACAGATACGCAGTATTTT.

The rearrangement joins TRBV9 to TRBJ1-2, with D tentatively TRBD1 (6 bases). V shed 4 bases and J shed 3 bases, with 16 bases lying between them. The CDR3 spans 15 residues. The germline gives CDR1 SGDLS, CDR2 YYNGEE. CDR3 nucleotide sequence: TGTGCCAGCAGCCTAATCCCAGGGGCCGACTATGGCTACACCTTC. Its translation is CASSLIPGADYGYTF.

This chain uses TRBV2 with TRBJ1-2; D not certain. V lost 4 bases and J 4 bases, leaving 10 bases between the germline ends. CDR3 length equals 13 residues. Germline CDR1 is SNHLY and CDR2 is FYNNEI. The CDR3 DNA follows: TGTGCCAGCAGTGGGAGTTCCGCCTATGGCTACACCTTC. Its translation is CASSGSSAYGYTF.

This clone came up once. The V and J genes are TRBV7-2 and TRBJ1-6; maybe TRBD1 (5 bases). Germline loops: CDR1 SGHTA, CDR2 FQGNSA. The CDR3 has 16 amino acids. Deletions cut 4 bases from V and 9 bases from J, with 19 bases between. The CDR3 region is CASSSVGRGDRSPLHF. DNA for the CDR3: TGTGCCAGCAGCTCGGTCGGTCGGGGGGATCGTTCACCCCTCCACTTT.

The chain has TRBV3-1 (or the pseudogene TRBV3-2) and TRBJ1-2; 7 bases match TRBD1. Germline CDR1 LGHDT, CDR2 YNNKEL (reference sequence). The CDR3 consists of 13 residues. J gave up 3 bases and V 4 bases, and 2 bases lay outside the gene matches. CDR3 sequence reads: CASSRGQDYGYTF. In nucleotides, the CDR3 is TGTGCCAGCAGCCGAGGACAGGACTATGGCTACACCTTC.

This chain connects TRBV4-3 to TRBJ2-5; 11 bases match TRBD1. Germline V CDR1 and CDR2: LGHNA, YSLEER. The V segment lost 4 bases and the J segment 5 bases; nucleotides outside the gene matches: 6. The CDR3 extends over 15 amino acids. The CDR3 sequence is CASSPGTGGEETQYF. The CDR3 DNA reads as TGCGCCAGCAGCCCGGGGACAGGGGGGGAGGAGACCCAGTACTTC.

The table lists this clone with a count of one. This chain connects TRBV29-1 to TRBJ1-6, with TRBD1 matching over 7 bases. The CDR3 is 15 amino acids. The V segment lost 5 bases and the J segment 9 bases; nucleotides outside the gene matches: 13. The germline gives CDR1 SQVTM, CDR2 ANQGSEA. This CDR3 is CSVTMNDRDGSPLHF. DNA for the CDR3: TGCAGCGTTACAATGAACGACAGGGACGGTTCACCCCTCCACTTT.

This chain uses TRBV11-3 with TRBJ1-4, with TRBD1 as a possible D gene (5 bases). The CDR3 is 15 amino acids. Germline CDR1 is SGHNT and CDR2 is YENEEA. V lost 1 base to trimming and J lost 2 bases, with 8 bases between them. This CDR3 is CASSLGGRTNEKLFF. The CDR3 nucleotides read TGTGCCAGCAGCTTAGGGGGGAGGACTAATGAAAAACTGTTTTTT.

The V and J genes are TRBV14 and TRBJ1-1, with D unclear. CDR3 length: 16 amino acids. CDR1 is SGHDN, CDR2 FVKESK, per germline. Deletions cut 1 base from V and 1 base from J, with 13 bases between. The CDR3 DNA sequence: TGTGCCAGCAGCCAAGGGTCGGGTCTGGCGAACACTGAAGCTTTCTTT. It codes for CASSQGSGLANTEAFF. The entire variable domain, with the rest obtained from reference TRBV14 and TRBJ1-1, is as follows: EAGVTQFPSHSVIEKGQTVTLRCDPISGHDNLYWYRRVMGKEIKFLLHFVKESKQDESGMPNNRFLAERTGGTYSTLKVQPAELEDSGVYFCASSQGSGLANTEAFFGQGTRLTVV.

CDR3 sequence reads: CASSENRGVGQPQHF. The CDR3 nucleotides are TGTGCCAGCAGCGAAAACAGGGGTGTAGGACAGCCCCAGCATTTT. The V and J genes are TRBV7-2 and TRBJ1-5; 7 bases agree with TRBD1. With 5 bases clipped from V and 7 bases from J, the junction kept 11 bases outside the gene matches. The length of the CDR3 is 15 residues. In germline, CDR1 is SGHTA, CDR2 FQGNSA.

This clone was recorded once. The chain couples TRBV6-2 or TRBV6-3 to TRBJ2-1, with D possibly TRBD2 on 6 matching bases. Trimming pared 6 bases from V and 9 bases from J, leaving 18 bases between. This CDR3 is built from 14 residues. The V gene's germline CDR1 is MNHEY and CDR2 SVGEGT. The CDR3 coding sequence is TGTGCCAGCAGCCGGCTAGCGAATCTGGGTGAGCAGTTCTTC. Amino acids: CASSRLANLGEQFF.